One TCR beta chain is described in this entry. What it binds is unknown. The record originates from a study of T cells in Graves' hyperthyroidism and ophthalmopathy. Newly diagnosed patients aged 18 to 65 had hyperthyroidism of under 2 months' duration. Researchers barred patients who had uncontrolled infection, other autoimmune disease, pregnancy or lactation. Study observations and caveats: Separation of ophthalmopathy from stable hyperthyroidism was achieved by a 13 V-J model.

Authors of the study amplified TCR beta CDR3 regions from RNA transcripts. The TCR CDR3 was amplified in a first-round RT-PCR using the HTBI primer set. TCRdb independently ran MiXCR on the multiplex PCR reads; one entry per CDR3 protein. The data show a few hundred thousand distinct CDR3 sequences, approximately 15% seen once. The CDR3 runs 16 residues. In germline, CDR1 is MNHEY, CDR2 SMNVEV (reference sequence). V lost 0 bases, J lost 2 bases, and 11 bases lay in between. This rearrangement joins TRBV27 to TRBJ2-1, with a tentative D call TRBD2 (6 bases). The sequence derives from a woman between 18 and 29 years old with Graves' hyperthyroidism. The material sequenced was blood. In DNA, the CDR3 is TGTGCCAGCAGTTTATCTCTCGGGGAGGCCTACAATGAGCAGTTCTTC. Translation gives CASSLSLGEAYNEQFF.